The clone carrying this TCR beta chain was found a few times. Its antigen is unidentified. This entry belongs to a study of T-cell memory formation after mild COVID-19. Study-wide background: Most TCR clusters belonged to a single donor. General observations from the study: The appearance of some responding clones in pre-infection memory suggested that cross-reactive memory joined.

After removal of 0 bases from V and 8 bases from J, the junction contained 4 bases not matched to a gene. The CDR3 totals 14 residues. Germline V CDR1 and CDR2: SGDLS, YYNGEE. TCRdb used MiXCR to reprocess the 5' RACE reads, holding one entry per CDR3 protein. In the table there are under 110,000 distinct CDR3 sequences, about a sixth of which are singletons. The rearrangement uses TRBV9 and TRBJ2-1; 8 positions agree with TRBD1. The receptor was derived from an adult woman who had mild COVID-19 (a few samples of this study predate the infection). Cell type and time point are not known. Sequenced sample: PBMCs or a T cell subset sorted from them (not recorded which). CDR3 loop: CASSVDGTGHEQFF. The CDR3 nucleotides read TGTGCCAGCAGCGTAGACGGGACAGGTCATGAGCAGTTCTTC.